The sequence of this TCR beta chain was determined in a study of blood T cells in healthy people across ages. Primers used in a second PCR of roughly 6 to 11 cycles were a sample-barcoded 5' primer and a J-beta primer mix. A single record per CDR3 protein comes from TCRdb applying MiXCR to the 5' RACE reads. The sample lists around 1,000,000 distinct CDR3 sequences, under 30% occurring once. Study-wide results and caveats: Naive T cell percentage showed a strong correlation with TCR beta diversity.

To note about this clonotype: Its antigen is currently unknown.

Germline V gives CDR1 MDHEN, CDR2 SYDVKM. Losses at the gene ends were 7 bases for V and 2 bases for J; bases not matched to a gene: 4. The CDR3 consists of 13 residues. These same data were also listed under a study on T cells of mothers and their children.

The receptor comes from a girl aged 2 to 10 in good health. The V call is TRBV28, the J call TRBJ2-7, with 8 bases matching TRBD1. Material for sequencing was blood. The CDR3 DNA sequence: TGTGCCAGCACAGGGGGCGCAACCTACGAGCAGTACTTC. This gives the protein CASTGGATYEQYF.